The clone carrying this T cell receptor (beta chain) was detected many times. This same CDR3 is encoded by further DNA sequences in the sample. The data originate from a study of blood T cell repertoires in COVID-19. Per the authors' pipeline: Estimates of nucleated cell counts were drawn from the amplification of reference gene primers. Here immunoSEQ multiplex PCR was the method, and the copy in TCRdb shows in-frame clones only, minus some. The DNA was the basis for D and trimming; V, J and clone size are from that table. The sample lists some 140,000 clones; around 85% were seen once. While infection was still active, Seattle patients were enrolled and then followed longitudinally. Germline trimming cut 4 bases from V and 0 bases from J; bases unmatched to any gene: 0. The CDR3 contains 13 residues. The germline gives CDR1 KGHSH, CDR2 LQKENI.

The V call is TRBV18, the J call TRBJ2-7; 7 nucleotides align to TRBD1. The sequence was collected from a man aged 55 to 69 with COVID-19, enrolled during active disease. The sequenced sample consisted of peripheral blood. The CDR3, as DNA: TGTGCCAGCTCACGGGACAGCTCCTACGAGCAGTACTTC. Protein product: CASSRDSSYEQYF.